The T cell receptor beta chain under discussion was sequenced for a study of graft-versus-host responses after intestinal transplantation. About the study: Induction with anti-thymocyte globulin, then tacrolimus and steroids for roughly 3 years, was given to all recipients. Study-wide results and limits: There were GvH clones found in recipient marrow, and some of them appeared first in ileum or blood. Early post-transplant declines in HvG were associated with peak levels of circulating GvH clones. Clonal ratios of graft-versus-host to host-versus-graft in allografts were high for patients exhibiting graft-donor T cell macrochimerism.

Note on this clone: Its antigen is undetermined.

CDR3 length: 11 residues. Germline CDR1 is MNHNS and CDR2 is SASEGT. V dropped 7 bases and J dropped 10 bases, with 13 bases sitting between them. Using immunoSEQ multiplex PCR, the repertoire was profiled, and TCRdb retains in-frame clones only, with some absent. The sample holds 55,000 to 70,000 clones, around 91% seen once. Sequencing was performed on PBMCs, taken almost 120 days after intestinal transplantation. The source is a human patient who received an intestinal transplant, so some T cells may come from the graft donor. The chain couples TRBV6-1 to TRBJ1-1; D uncertain. The CDR3 region is CASKGFGTAFF. CDR3 bases: TGTGCCAGCAAGGGATTTGGTACAGCTTTCTTT.